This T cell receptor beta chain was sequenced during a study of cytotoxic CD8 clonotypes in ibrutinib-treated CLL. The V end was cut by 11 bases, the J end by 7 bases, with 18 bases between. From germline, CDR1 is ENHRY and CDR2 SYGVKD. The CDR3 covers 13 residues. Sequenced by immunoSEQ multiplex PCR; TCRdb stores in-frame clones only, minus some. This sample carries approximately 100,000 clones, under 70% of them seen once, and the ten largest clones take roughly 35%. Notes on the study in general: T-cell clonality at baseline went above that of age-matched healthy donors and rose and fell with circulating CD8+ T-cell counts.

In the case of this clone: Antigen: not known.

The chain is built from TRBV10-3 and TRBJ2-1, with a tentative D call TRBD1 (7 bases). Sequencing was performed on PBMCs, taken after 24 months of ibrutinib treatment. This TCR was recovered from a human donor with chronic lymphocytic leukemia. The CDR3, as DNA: TGTGCCCCCCCAGGGGGGAGGTTAAATGAGCAGTTCTTC. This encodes CAPPGGRLNEQFF.